Presented here are 30 T cell receptor beta chains from one specimen sequenced in a study of blood T cells in healthy people across ages. Then a second PCR, running about 7 to 11 cycles, was carried out with a sample-barcoded 5' primer and a J-beta primer mix. TCRdb independently ran MiXCR on the 5' RACE reads; one entry per CDR3 protein. The repertoire consists of roughly 1 million distinct CDR3 sequences, with under 30% occurring once and the leading ten covering less than 0.75%. This sample was also put to use in a study of T cells of mothers and their children.

The source material was blood. These TCRs come from a girl aged 2 to 9 in good health.

The chain is built from TRBV29-1 and TRBJ2-5; D remains ambiguous. The J call may be faulty, since TRBJ2-7 better matches the DNA end. The CDR3 runs 12 residues. Germline V gene sequence: CDR1 SQVTM, CDR2 ANQGSEA. CDR3 in amino acids: CSVVSSSYEQYF. The DNA for the CDR3 is TGCAGCGTTGTGAGCAGCTCCTACGAGCAGTACTTC.

The gene calls are TRBV27 and TRBJ2-7; a possible D gene is TRBD1 (6 bases). The CDR3 length is 16 residues. Trimming left V 0 bases short and J 0 bases short, with 12 bases between. Germline CDR1 is MNHEY and CDR2 is SMNVEV (reference sequence). The CDR3 reads CASSLSGQLSSYEQYF. The DNA for the CDR3 is TGTGCCAGCAGTTTATCCGGACAGCTGAGCTCCTACGAGCAGTACTTC.

In this sample, this clonotype turned up many times. The chain uses TRBV4-3 and TRBJ2-5; 12 positions match TRBD2. Near its end, the DNA agrees better with TRBJ2-1, so the J call may be wrong. CDR1 and CDR2 from the germline V gene are LGHNA and YSLEER. The CDR3 has 19 amino acids. CDR3 coding DNA: TGCGCCAGCAGCCAAGATGGTCTAGCGGGGGGGCCTGGCTACAATGAGCAGTTCTTC. This gives the protein CASSQDGLAGGPGYNEQFF.

This clonotype was picked up a small number of times. The chain combines TRBV11-2 with TRBJ1-2, with TRBD1 matching 7 bases. Germline loops: CDR1 SGHAT, CDR2 FQNNGV. CDR3 length equals 16 residues. Unmatched junction bases numbered 14, after V lost 3 bases and J lost 7 bases. This chain's CDR3 is CASSFARDRDPLGYTF. The CDR3 coding sequence is TGTGCCAGCAGCTTCGCGAGAGACAGGGACCCCCTTGGCTACACCTTC.

The chain's CDR3 is CASSFRGAAQYF. For the CDR3, the DNA is TGTGCCAGCAGTTTCCGGGGAGCGGCGCAGTATTTT. This chain uses TRBV27 with TRBJ2-3; D may be TRBD2 (5 bases). Germline loops: CDR1 MNHEY, CDR2 SMNVEV (reference sequence). Trimming took off 3 bases at V and 10 bases at J, with 11 bases between the two ends. The CDR3 totals 12 residues.

V and J are TRBV5-1 and TRBJ2-5, with 7 bases fitting TRBD1. TRBJ2-1 explains the end of the DNA better; the J call may be wrong. CDR1 is SGHRS, CDR2 YFSETQ, per germline. The CDR3 runs 16 residues. This chain's CDR3 is CASSLAGQGAYNEQFF. The DNA for the CDR3 is TGCGCCAGCAGCTTGGCCGGCCAGGGGGCCTACAATGAGCAGTTCTTC.

This clonotype was observed a few times. The chain combines TRBV29-1 with TRBJ1-1, with 7 nucleotides matching TRBD1. The CDR3 contains 13 residues. Trimming cost V 4 bases and J 4 bases; bases outside gene matches: 6. Germline CDR1 and CDR2: SQVTM and ANQGSEA. The chain's CDR3 is CSVAQRQGTEAFF. CDR3 nucleotides: TGCAGCGTTGCGCAGAGACAGGGCACTGAAGCTTTCTTT.

This clonotype occurred many times. The chain employs TRBV3-1 and TRBJ1-5; D remains ambiguous. Trimming took 1 base from V and 3 from J, leaving 13 bases between them. The CDR3 has 16 residues. Germline CDR1 and CDR2: LGHDT and YNNKEL (reference sequence). CDR3 nucleotides: TGTGCCAGCAGCCAAGGGACGGTGGCCACCAATCAGCCCCAGCATTTT. Translating gives CASSQGTVATNQPQHF.

V and J are TRBV7-6 and TRBJ2-5; D gene ambiguous. Germline loops: CDR1 SGHVS, CDR2 FNYEAQ. CDR3 size: 13 residues. The V end was cut by 1 base, the J end by 3 bases, with 6 bases between. CDR3 region: CASSLEQEETQYF. In DNA form, the CDR3 reads TGTGCCAGCAGCTTAGAGCAGGAAGAGACCCAGTACTTC.

This sequence joins TRBV20-1 and TRBJ2-1, with D tentatively TRBD2 (6 bases). This CDR3 is 16 amino acids long. Germline-derived CDR1 and CDR2 are DFQATT and SNEGSKA (reference sequence). Trimming cost V 4 bases and J 0 bases, with 16 bases left between them. The CDR3 region is CSANPPTGVSYNEQFF. DNA for the CDR3: TGCAGTGCTAACCCCCCAACGGGGGTCTCCTACAATGAGCAGTTCTTC.

The rearrangement links TRBV12-3 or TRBV12-4 to TRBJ2-7; D gene uncertain. CDR3 size: 13 residues. V dropped 1 base and J dropped 6 bases, with 10 bases sitting between them. Here the CDR3 reads CASSLGEPVEQYF. DNA for the CDR3: TGTGCCAGCAGTTTAGGGGAACCCGTCGAGCAGTACTTC.

There are a few counts of this clonotype. CDR3 region: CSAFTDSGNTIYF. In nucleotides, the CDR3 is TGCAGTGCTTTCACAGACTCTGGAAACACCATATATTTT. The chain joins TRBV20-1 to TRBJ1-3; D ambiguous. The germline V gene has CDR1 DFQATT and CDR2 SNEGSKA (reference sequence). With 5 bases removed from V and 0 bases from J, the gap between germline ends came to 8 bases. This CDR3 spans 13 amino acids.

A few counts support this clonotype. The chain recombines TRBV12-5 with TRBJ2-5; D not certain. Trimming left V 6 bases short and J 0 bases short, with 17 bases between. Germline-derived CDR1 and CDR2 are LGHNT and FRNRAP. There are 16 residues in the CDR3. In DNA form, the CDR3 reads TGTGCTAGTGGCGGCCATGACGGCGAGTACCAAGAGACCCAGTACTTC. Translation gives CASGGHDGEYQETQYF.

J is TRBJ2-5 and V is TRBV12-3 or TRBV12-4; 11 bases agree with TRBD1. V lost 3 bases and J lost 5; bases outside the gene matches: 14. This CDR3 is 18 amino acids long. For the CDR3, the DNA is TGTGCCAGCAGTTTCCTAGCACCGGGACAGGGGGGAGCGGAGACCCAGTACTTC. Amino acids: CASSFLAPGQGGAETQYF.

CDR3 region: CASSQSRLEQETQYF. CDR3 nucleotide sequence: TGTGCCAGCAGCCAAAGTCGCCTAGAGCAAGAGACCCAGTACTTC. The rearrangement uses TRBV4-2 and TRBJ2-5; D unclear. The CDR3 runs to 15 residues. Trimming left V 2 bases short and J 2 bases short, with 12 bases between. Germline-derived CDR1 and CDR2 are LGHNA and YNFKEQ.

The chain combines TRBV7-2 with TRBJ1-1; the D gene is possibly TRBD1 (5 bases). CDR1 SGHTA and CDR2 FQGNSA come from the germline V gene. The CDR3 length is 15 residues. The ends were cut back, 5 bases at V and 3 bases at J, with 16 bases in the middle. CDR3 DNA sequence: TGTGCCAGCAGCCAAATCACGGGACGGTACACTGAAGCTTTCTTT. Encoded protein: CASSQITGRYTEAFF.

This clonotype was seen a few times. The genes are TRBV29-1 and TRBJ1-6; D gene ambiguous. V was shortened by 4 bases and J by 6 bases, with 10 bases between the two germline ends. Germline values: CDR1 SQVTM, CDR2 ANQGSEA. The CDR3 runs to 13 residues. CDR3 in amino acids: CSVGDGINSPLHF. The CDR3 bases are TGCAGCGTTGGCGACGGGATTAATTCACCCCTCCACTTT.

This clonotype has only a few counts. This chain connects TRBV10-3 to TRBJ2-5; D is possibly TRBD1 (7 bases). TRBJ2-1 matches the DNA end more closely, so the J call is doubtful. The CDR3 totals 18 residues. Germline V lookup: CDR1 ENHRY, CDR2 SYGVKD. The CDR3 nucleotides are TGTGCCATCAGTGAGAGAACCCCGGGGGACAGAGAAAAGAATGAGCAGTTCTTC. Residues: CAISERTPGDREKNEQFF.

This clonotype was counted only a few times. The DNA of the CDR3 is TGTGCCACACTAGCGGAGATCAATGAGCAGTTCTTC. Its protein is CATLAEINEQFF. This sequence joins TRBV28 and TRBJ2-1; 8 bases line up with TRBD2. The CDR3 is 12 residues long. CDR1 is MDHEN and CDR2 is SYDVKM in the germline V gene. The V segment lost 10 bases and the J segment 6 bases; nucleotides outside the gene matches: 5.

The chain uses TRBV29-1 and TRBJ2-2; D not resolved. The CDR3 sequence is 12 residues long. V was cut by 7 bases and J by 1 base, with 7 bases left in between. Per germline, CDR1 SQVTM and CDR2 ANQGSEA. As DNA, the CDR3 is TGCAGCGCTTGGGGGAACACCGGGGAGCTGTTTTTT. It specifies CSAWGNTGELFF.

This clonotype was detected once. The CDR3 loop is CASVHGGGVQETQYF. CDR3 nucleotide sequence: TGTGCCAGCGTCCATGGGGGGGGAGTCCAAGAGACCCAGTACTTC. This sequence joins TRBV7-2 and TRBJ2-5; the match to TRBD2 covers 7 bases. Trimming took 8 bases from V and 1 from J; bases not matched to a gene: 10. The CDR3 contains 15 residues. Germline V CDR1 and CDR2: SGHTA, FQGNSA. The full variable domain, rest sourced from reference TRBV7-2 and TRBJ2-5, is GAGVSQSPSNKVTEKGKDVELRCDPISGHTALYWYRQSLGQGLEFLIYFQGNSAPDKSGLPSDRFSAERTGGSVSTLTIQRTQQEDSAVYLCASVHGGGVQETQYFGPGTRLLVL.

The chain recombines TRBV2 with TRBJ2-1; possibly TRBD2 for D (5 bases). The CDR3 is 15 amino acids. V lost 5 bases to trimming and J lost 5 bases, with 16 bases between them. The germline V gene has CDR1 SNHLY and CDR2 FYNNEI. CDR3 in DNA: TGTGCCAGCAGTCCAAGCGGCCTCGGAAACAATGAGCAGTTCTTC. Its protein product is CASSPSGLGNNEQFF.

This clonotype appeared a few times. V usage is TRBV29-1 and J usage is TRBJ2-7; no definite D call. Between the trimmed V and J ends, which lost 4 bases and 7 bases, there was a span of 20 bases. This CDR3 is built from 14 residues. Germline assignment: CDR1 SQVTM and CDR2 ANQGSEA. The CDR3 region has the DNA TGCAGCGTTGTGGGCGCCAGATCCCTACGGGAGCAGTACTTC. Its protein product is CSVVGARSLREQYF.

To note about this clonotype: One base away lies a much larger clone, so this may be a sequencing read error. CDR3 region: CSARDSENTGGLFF. DNA of the CDR3: TGCAGTGCTAGAGATAGCGAGAACACCGGGGGGCTGTTTTTT. V is TRBV20-1 and J is TRBJ2-2; a weak D match, TRBD2 (6 bases). The germline CDR1 and CDR2 sequences are DFQATT and SNEGSKA (reference sequence). CDR3 length: 14 residues.

The table lists this clonotype with a few counts. This sequence joins TRBV12-3 or TRBV12-4 and TRBJ2-5, with 9 bases lining up with TRBD2. This CDR3 has 15 residues. V was pared by 3 bases and J by 5 bases, with 7 bases of the junction left unmatched. The CDR3 here is CASSFKAGGPETQYF. The CDR3 DNA reads as TGTGCCAGCAGTTTTAAAGCGGGGGGCCCGGAGACCCAGTACTTC.

This chain connects TRBV28 to TRBJ1-3, with a tentative D call TRBD1 (5 bases). The ends were cut back, 4 bases at V and 0 bases at J, with 19 bases in the middle. This CDR3 contains 18 residues. The germline V gene has CDR1 MDHEN and CDR2 SYDVKM. As DNA, the CDR3 is TGTGCCAGCAGTTCTCTTCAATGGACAACCGGCTCTGGAAACACCATATATTTT. This encodes CASSSLQWTTGSGNTIYF.

The rearrangement links TRBV3-1 to TRBJ2-5; D remains ambiguous. Germline CDR1 and CDR2: LGHDT and YNNKEL (reference sequence). V dropped 3 bases and J dropped 3 bases, with 8 bases sitting between them. The CDR3 is made up of 13 amino acids. The CDR3 nucleotides read TGTGCCAGCAGCCAGGGAAGGGAAGAGACCCAGTACTTC. Residues: CASSQGREETQYF.

CDR3 protein: CSAIWEFHSTEAFF. CDR3 nucleotide sequence: TGCAGTGCTATATGGGAATTTCATTCCACTGAAGCTTTCTTT. This chain connects TRBV20-1 to TRBJ1-1; D unresolved. This CDR3 has 14 amino acids. Germline loops: CDR1 DFQATT, CDR2 SNEGSKA (reference sequence). V lost 4 bases and J lost 4, with 16 bases in between.

V and J are TRBV12-3 or TRBV12-4 and TRBJ2-4; TRBD1 aligns across 7 bases. The CDR3 contains 17 residues. The V and J ends lost 5 bases and 0 bases, in that order; junction bases with no gene match: 10. Here the CDR3 DNA reads TGTGCCAGCAGTCTGGAACAGGGGTCACTAGCCAAAAACATTCAGTACTTC. It yields the protein CASSLEQGSLAKNIQYF.

This clonotype was recorded a few times. The chain uses TRBV7-9 and TRBJ2-7; either TRBD1 or TRBD2 may supply D (5 bases each). The ends were cut back, 10 bases at V and 3 bases at J, with 13 bases in the middle. Germline V gene data show CDR1 as SEHNR and CDR2 as FQNEAQ (reference sequence). The CDR3 sequence is 12 residues long. CDR3 sequence: CATRGQGYEQYF. The CDR3 region has the DNA TGTGCCACACGCGGGCAGGGCTACGAGCAGTACTTC. The full variable domain, completed using reference TRBV7-9 and TRBJ2-7, is DTGVSQNPRHKITKRGQNVTFRCDPISEHNRLYWYRQTLGQGPEFLTYFQNEAQLEKSRLLSDRFSAERPKGSFSTLEIQRTEQGDSAMYLCATRGQGYEQYFGPGTRLTVT.